The next 28 T cell receptor beta chains were all read from a single sample in a study of blood T cell repertoires in COVID-19. Using immunoSEQ multiplex PCR, the repertoire was profiled, and TCRdb retains in-frame clones only, with some absent. The sample lists 68,000 or so clones, around nine tenths occurring once. Sequenced input: peripheral blood. The receptors shown here come from a man in his 70s with active or convalescent COVID-19.

The gene calls are TRBV23-1 and TRBJ1-2; possible D gene TRBD1, 5 bases. TRBV23-1 is noted as an ORF with a role that remains uncertain. There are 15 residues in the CDR3. V was shortened by 0 bases and J by 1 base, with 9 bases between the two germline ends. This CDR3 is CASSQSGRVNYGYTF. As DNA, the CDR3 is TGCGCCAGCAGTCAATCGGGCAGGGTTAACTATGGCTACACCTTC.

A few counts support this clone. The genes are TRBV21-1 and TRBJ2-2; the DNA was not compared with TRBD2, the D call given in the table. TRBV21-1 is designated a pseudogene. The CDR3 is made up of 17 amino acids. The CDR3 region has the DNA TGTGCCAGCAGCCGCTTATTCTCTAGCGGGAGGCCCGGGGAGCTGTTTTTT. Encoded protein: CASSRLFSSGRPGELFF.

V usage is TRBV3-1 (or the pseudogene TRBV3-2) and J usage is TRBJ2-1; 11 bases map to TRBD2. The V segment lost 4 bases and the J segment 1 base; nucleotides outside the gene matches: 6. Germline V lookup: CDR1 LGHDT, CDR2 YNNKEL (reference sequence). The CDR3 is made up of 17 amino acids. In DNA, the CDR3 is TGTGCCAGCAGCCGGGGTCTAGCGGGAGGTTCCTACAATGAGCAGTTCTTC. Its protein is CASSRGLAGGSYNEQFF.

V is TRBV12-5 and J is TRBJ1-2; D may be TRBD1 (6 bases). There are 14 residues in the CDR3. V lost 2 bases, J lost 2 bases, and 9 bases lay in between. CDR1 is LGHNT and CDR2 is FRNRAP in the germline V gene. In DNA form, the CDR3 reads TGTGCTAGTGGTTTGCTCGGACAGAACTATGGCTACACCTTC. Protein: CASGLLGQNYGYTF. Full variable domain (missing parts from reference TRBV12-5 and TRBJ1-2): DARVTQTPRHKVTEMGQEVTMRCQPILGHNTVFWYRQTMMQGLELLAYFRNRAPLDDSGMPKDRFSAEMPDATLATLKIQPSEPRDSAVYFCASGLLGQNYGYTFGSGTRLTVV.

This chain uses TRBV12-3 or TRBV12-4 with TRBJ2-2, with D unresolved. Trimming stripped 6 bases from V and 6 bases from J, with 8 bases between. The CDR3 runs to 12 residues. The CDR3 region has the DNA TGTGCCAGCAGACGGTTACCCGGGGAGCTGTTTTTT. Residues: CASRRLPGELFF.

In this sample, this clone is medium-sized. DNA of the CDR3: TGCGCCAGCAGTGAAAAGACTACACCCTCACTATACGAGCAGTACTTC. As protein: CASSEKTTPSLYEQYF. The chain employs TRBV10-1 and TRBJ2-7, with a possible D match to TRBD2 (5 bases). Germline V lookup: CDR1 WNHNN, CDR2 SYGVQD (reference sequence). The CDR3 sequence is 16 residues long. The V and J ends lost 3 bases and 4 bases respectively, with 19 bases between them.

The rearrangement uses TRBV18 and TRBJ2-5, with D possibly TRBD2 on 5 matching bases. Deletions cut 4 bases from V and 0 bases from J, with 12 bases between. CDR1 is KGHSH and CDR2 is LQKENI in the germline V gene. The CDR3 spans 15 residues. The CDR3 is CASSRKDWYQETQYF. CDR3 DNA: TGTGCCAGCTCACGGAAGGACTGGTACCAAGAGACCCAGTACTTC.

As for this clone: One end of the junction varies from germline; a read error may be responsible. The rearrangement joins TRBV18 to TRBJ2-2, with 7 bases that match TRBD1. In germline, CDR1 is KGHSH, CDR2 LQKENI. CDR3 size: 17 residues. CDR3 bases: TGTGCCAGCTCGCCACTCCGGACAGGCGCCGACACCGGGGAGCTGTTTTTT. This translates into CASSPLRTGADTGELFF.

The CDR3 bases are TGTGCCAGCAGCTTACTATTAGGAGGGACTGAAGCTTTCTTT. It yields the protein CASSLLLGGTEAFF. The rearrangement uses TRBV11-2 and TRBJ1-1, with D uncertain. The germline V gene encodes CDR1 SGHAT and CDR2 FQNNGV. The CDR3 is 14 residues long. V was cut by 2 bases and J by 5 bases, with 12 bases left in between.

The chain combines TRBV3-1 (or the pseudogene TRBV3-2) with TRBJ1-4, with D perhaps TRBD1 (5 bases). Germline V gene data show CDR1 as LGHDT and CDR2 as YNNKEL (reference sequence). Trimming pared 4 bases from V and 0 bases from J, leaving 15 bases between. CDR3 length equals 17 residues. CDR3 bases: TGTGCCAGCAGCCTGGGGGATTGGGGGGCAACTAATGAAAAACTGTTTTTT. Translated: CASSLGDWGATNEKLFF.

This rearrangement joins TRBV27 to TRBJ2-1; 7 nucleotides match TRBD1. The junction had 8 bases not matched to a gene; V was cut back by 2 bases and J by 7 bases. The CDR3 runs to 15 residues. Germline values: CDR1 MNHEY, CDR2 SMNVEV (reference sequence). CDR3 protein: CASSLRDRVSNEQFF. CDR3 nucleotide sequence: TGTGCCAGCAGTTTACGAGACAGGGTGTCGAATGAGCAGTTCTTC.

The J gene is TRBJ1-6, the V gene TRBV5-1, with D possibly TRBD1 on 6 matching bases. CDR1 is SGHRS, CDR2 YFSETQ, per germline. V dropped 6 bases and J dropped 10 bases, with 17 bases sitting between them. The CDR3 has 14 residues. CDR3 DNA sequence: TGCGCCAGCACCCCCTTTGGGGGCAGATCACCCCTCCACTTT. Encoded protein: CASTPFGGRSPLHF. The variable domain in full, with the rest retrieved from reference TRBV5-1 and TRBJ1-6, is KAGVTQTPRYLIKTRGQQVTLSCSPISGHRSVSWYQQTPGQGLQFLFEYFSETQRNKGNFPGRFSGRQFSNSRSEMNVSTLELGDSALYLCASTPFGGRSPLHFGNGTRLTVT.

This rearrangement joins TRBV13 to TRBJ2-5, with TRBD2 identical over 14 bases. Germline V gene data show CDR1 as PRHDT and CDR2 as FYEKMQ (reference sequence). The V and J ends lost 5 bases and 0 bases, in that order; junction bases with no gene match: 17. The CDR3 sequence is 21 residues long. The CDR3 nucleotides are TGTGCCAGCAGCCTCCTCAGGGGAGGACTAGCGGGAGGAATGTACCAAGAGACCCAGTACTTC. It codes for CASSLLRGGLAGGMYQETQYF.

The chain joins TRBV3-1 (or the pseudogene TRBV3-2) to TRBJ1-3; no reliable D call. Germline loops: CDR1 LGHDT, CDR2 YNNKEL (reference sequence). Trimming left V 0 bases short and J 2 bases short, with 23 bases between. This CDR3 is 20 amino acids long. The CDR3 is CASSQDVGREDTRAGNTIYF. The CDR3 coding sequence is TGTGCCAGCAGCCAAGATGTTGGCCGGGAAGACACTCGGGCTGGAAACACCATATATTTT.

V is TRBV6-5 and J is TRBJ2-1; D is possibly TRBD1 (6 bases). Trimming took off 5 bases at V and 0 bases at J, with 8 bases between the two ends. In germline, CDR1 is MNHEY, CDR2 SVGAGI. The CDR3 extends over 14 amino acids. DNA of the CDR3: TGTGCCAGCAGTCTCAGGGGCTCCTACAATGAGCAGTTCTTC. Amino acid sequence: CASSLRGSYNEQFF.

The chain combines TRBV9 with TRBJ1-3; D is undetermined. The V gene's germline CDR1 is SGDLS and CDR2 YYNGEE. Deletions cut 5 bases from V and 0 bases from J, with 12 bases between. This CDR3 is 15 amino acids long. CDR3 in amino acids: CASRAEHLSGNTIYF. DNA of the CDR3: TGTGCCAGCAGGGCAGAACACCTCTCTGGAAACACCATATATTTT.

This clone was observed once. V is TRBV11-2 and J is TRBJ1-2; D is undetermined. The CDR3 covers 14 residues. The V end lost 5 bases, the J end lost 3 bases, and 13 bases lay between the germline ends. Germline CDR1 and CDR2: SGHAT and FQNNGV. CDR3 sequence reads: CASSASGVDYGYTF. As DNA, the CDR3 is TGTGCCAGCAGCGCCAGCGGGGTGGACTATGGCTACACCTTC.

DNA for the CDR3: TGCGCCAGCAGCTTGGAGGCTAGTCGAACCTACAATGAGCAGTTCTTC. Translating gives CASSLEASRTYNEQFF. The chain has TRBV5-1 and TRBJ2-1; D not resolved. Germline loops: CDR1 SGHRS, CDR2 YFSETQ. The CDR3 has 16 residues. V shed 0 bases and J shed 2 bases, with 12 bases lying between them.

This chain connects TRBV5-4 to TRBJ2-1; D is possibly TRBD2 (5 bases). The V and J ends lost 4 bases and 5 bases respectively, with 16 bases between them. CDR1 and CDR2 from the germline V gene are SGHNT and YYREEE (reference sequence). The CDR3 length is 15 residues. CDR3 sequence reads: CASSREASSDNEQFF. The CDR3 DNA is TGTGCCAGCAGCCGCGAGGCTAGCAGTGACAATGAGCAGTTCTTC.

The J gene is TRBJ2-7, the V gene TRBV7-6, with 9 nucleotides matching TRBD2. The CDR3 extends over 18 amino acids. The V segment lost 0 bases and the J segment 0 bases; nucleotides outside the gene matches: 9. Germline V gene sequence: CDR1 SGHVS, CDR2 FNYEAQ. As DNA, the CDR3 is TGTGCCAGCAGCTTAGCGGCGGGGGGGGCCCCAAGCTCCTACGAGCAGTACTTC. Protein sequence: CASSLAAGGAPSSYEQYF.

The V and J genes are TRBV7-9 and TRBJ1-1; D remains unclear. In germline, CDR1 is SEHNR, CDR2 FQNEAQ (reference sequence). This CDR3 has 14 amino acids. V lost 5 bases and J lost 2, with 12 bases in between. DNA for the CDR3: TGTGCCAGCAGCCCTACAGCCTTCAACACTGAAGCTTTCTTT. Translation: CASSPTAFNTEAFF.

The CDR3 protein is CASSFRVNYGYTF. CDR3 in DNA: TGTGCCAGCAGTTTTCGAGTTAACTATGGCTACACCTTC. The rearrangement joins TRBV12-3 or TRBV12-4 to TRBJ1-2, with unresolved D. Between the trimmed V and J ends, which lost 3 bases and 1 base, there was a span of 6 bases. This CDR3 comprises 13 residues.

The chain employs TRBV6-5 and TRBJ2-2, with 9 bases identical to TRBD2. The CDR3 is 14 amino acids. Germline V CDR1 and CDR2: MNHEY, SVGAGI. J lost 6 bases, V lost 6 bases, and 5 bases had no gene match. DNA for the CDR3: TGTGCCAGCAGCGGGGGACTAGCCCCCGGGGAGCTGTTTTTT. This codes for CASSGGLAPGELFF.

The DNA of the CDR3 is TGTGCCAGCTCTCCCTCGGGGGTTAACTATGGCTACACCTTC. Residues: CASSPSGVNYGYTF. The chain employs TRBV3-1 (or the pseudogene TRBV3-2) and TRBJ1-2; maybe TRBD1 (5 bases). This CDR3 comprises 14 residues. V was trimmed by 8 bases and J by 1 base, leaving 14 bases between them. CDR1 is LGHDT, CDR2 YNNKEL, per germline (reference sequence).

The CDR3 DNA reads as TGTGCCAGCAGCCCTGCGGACAGGGTATCCAGCGAGCAGTACTTC. This encodes CASSPADRVSSEQYF. The chain couples TRBV3-1 (or the pseudogene TRBV3-2) to TRBJ2-7, with 8 bases fitting TRBD1. Germline V lookup: CDR1 LGHDT, CDR2 YNNKEL (reference sequence). This CDR3 is built from 15 residues. J lost 6 bases, V lost 4 bases, and 11 bases had no gene match.

This chain links TRBV5-1 with TRBJ1-5; D remains ambiguous. The CDR3 covers 17 residues. Trimming stripped 4 bases from V and 4 bases from J, with 21 bases between. Germline CDR1 and CDR2: SGHRS and YFSETQ. The CDR3 region is CASSALPIGSHNQPQHF. The DNA for the CDR3 is TGCGCCAGCAGCGCCTTACCGATCGGTTCCCATAATCAGCCCCAGCATTTT.

The table lists this clone with a few counts. V and J are TRBV6-2 or TRBV6-3 and TRBJ2-2; 7 bases agree with TRBD2. The CDR3 has 17 amino acids. J lost 4 bases, V lost 6 bases, and 14 bases had no gene match. Germline CDR1 is MNHEY and CDR2 is SVGEGT. This chain's CDR3 is CASSRKLQRGLTGELFF. CDR3 DNA sequence: TGTGCCAGCAGCCGTAAACTCCAGCGGGGACTCACCGGGGAGCTGTTTTTT.

V usage is TRBV5-1 and J usage is TRBJ2-5, with 13 positions matching TRBD2. The CDR3 is made up of 16 amino acids. Germline CDR1 is SGHRS and CDR2 is YFSETQ. Trimming removed 4 bases from V and 1 base from J; junction bases left unmatched: 4. This chain's CDR3 is CASSELAGGLQETQYF. The CDR3 nucleotides are TGCGCCAGCAGCGAACTAGCGGGGGGGCTCCAAGAGACCCAGTACTTC.